The T cell receptor (beta chain) described here comes from a study of T cells in Graves' hyperthyroidism and ophthalmopathy. Looking at the study overall: At initial diagnosis, before any treatment had begun, peripheral blood was obtained.

Investigators excluded patients with uncontrolled infection, other autoimmune disease, pregnancy or lactation. The CDR3 regions of TCR beta were amplified from RNA transcripts. With the HTBI primer set, the TCR CDR3 went through a first round of RT-PCR. TCRdb reanalysed the multiplex PCR reads using MiXCR and keeps one entry per CDR3 protein. The table includes hundreds of thousands of distinct CDR3 sequences, around 38% detected once. The CDR3 spans 15 residues. Looked up from germline, CDR1 is SEHNR and CDR2 is FQNEAQ (reference sequence). Comments on this clonotype: The target antigen is unknown. A single base separates this from a much larger clone, so it may be a read error.

Study results and limitations: In blood, most of the thyroid clonotypes expanded above 0.001 were also present.

Sequencing used blood. The chain recombines TRBV7-9 with TRBJ2-2; tentative D call: TRBD2 (5 bases). The receptor was derived from a young man with Graves' hyperthyroidism. CDR3 region: CASSPEGQVAGELLF. The CDR3, as DNA: TGTGCCAGCAGCCCCGAGGGCCAAGTGGCCGGGGAGCTGCTTTTT.